This TCR beta chain comes out of a study of shared clonotypes between healthy human individuals. There are 17 residues in the CDR3. Germline V CDR1 and CDR2: SNHLY, FYNNEI. Trimming took 4 bases from V and 4 from J, leaving 22 bases between them. The table came from immunoSEQ multiplex PCR; TCRdb's copy has only in-frame clones and leaves some out. The profile covers millions of clones, with just over 90% appearing a single time and under 0.45% taken by the ten largest. The sample was naive CD4+ T cells from PBMCs. As to subset: CD45RA+ positively selected. This sequence joins TRBV2 and TRBJ1-2; possible D gene TRBD1, 6 bases. This TCR came from a young man in good health. Some clones in this sample may be carry-over from other donors' samples. As DNA, the CDR3 is TGTGCCAGCAGTGGTGGGTTGGGGGCACAAACGATCTATGGCTACACCTTC. It is translated as CASSGGLGAQTIYGYTF.